The subject of this entry is one TCR beta chain. Its matching antigen is unknown. Genomic DNA from each subset was divided evenly over several immunoSEQ plates. The method was immunoSEQ multiplex PCR; TCRdb's version includes in-frame clones alone and lacks a portion of them. The profile shows 600,000 or so clones, around 95% of them singletons. The source of the sample is a study of shared clonotypes between healthy human individuals. Overall study results and limits: Larger estimated richness was generally recorded for naive subsets relative to memory subsets. The naive CD4 repertoires of several donors were compared, and approximately 5% of clonotypes were shared.

CDR3 length: 11 residues. Trimming took off 9 bases at V and 2 bases at J, with 7 bases between the two ends. In germline, CDR1 is LNHDA, CDR2 SQIVND (reference sequence). As defined, naive CD8 cells were CD45RO-negative and positively selected for CCR7, with terminally differentiated effector memory CD45RA+ cells excluded. The source material was naive CD8+ T cells sorted from blood. V gene TRBV19 combines with J gene TRBJ1-1, with D unclear. This sequence was found in a woman in her 30s in good health. The CDR3 DNA reads as TGTGCCAGCGGTGAAAACACTGAAGCTTTCTTT. The encoded protein is CASGENTEAFF.